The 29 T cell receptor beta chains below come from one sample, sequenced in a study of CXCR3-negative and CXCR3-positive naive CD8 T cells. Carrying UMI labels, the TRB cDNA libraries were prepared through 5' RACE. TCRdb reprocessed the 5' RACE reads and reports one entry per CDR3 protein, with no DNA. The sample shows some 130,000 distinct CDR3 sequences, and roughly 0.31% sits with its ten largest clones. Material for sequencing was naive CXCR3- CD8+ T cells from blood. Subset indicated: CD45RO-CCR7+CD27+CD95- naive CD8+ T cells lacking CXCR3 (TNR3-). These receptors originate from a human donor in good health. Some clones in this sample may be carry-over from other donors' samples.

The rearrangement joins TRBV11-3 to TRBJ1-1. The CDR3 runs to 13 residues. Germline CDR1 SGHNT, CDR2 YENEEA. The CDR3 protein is CASSLEAHTEAFF.

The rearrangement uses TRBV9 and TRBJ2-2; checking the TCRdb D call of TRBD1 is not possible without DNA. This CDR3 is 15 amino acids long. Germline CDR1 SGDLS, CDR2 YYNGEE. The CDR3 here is CASSAGTGITGELFF.

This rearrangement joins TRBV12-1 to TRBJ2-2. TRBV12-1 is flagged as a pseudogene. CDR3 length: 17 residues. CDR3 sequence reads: CASSFTHDDGHTGELFF.

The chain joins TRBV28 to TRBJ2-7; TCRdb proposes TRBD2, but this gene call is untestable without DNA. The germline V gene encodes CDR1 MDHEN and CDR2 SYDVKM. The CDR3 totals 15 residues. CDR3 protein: CASSLGASEIYEQYF.

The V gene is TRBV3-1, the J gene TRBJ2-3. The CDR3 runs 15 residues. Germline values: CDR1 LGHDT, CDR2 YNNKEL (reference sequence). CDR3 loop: CASSQDYLGSDTQYF.

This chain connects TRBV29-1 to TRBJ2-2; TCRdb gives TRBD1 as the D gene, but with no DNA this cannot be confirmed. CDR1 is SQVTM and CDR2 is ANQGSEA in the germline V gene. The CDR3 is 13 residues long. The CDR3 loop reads CTVDWGESGELFF.

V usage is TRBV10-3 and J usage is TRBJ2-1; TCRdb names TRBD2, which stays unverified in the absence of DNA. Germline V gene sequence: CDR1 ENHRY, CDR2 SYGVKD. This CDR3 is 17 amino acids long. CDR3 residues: CAISEIKLAGVHNEQFF.

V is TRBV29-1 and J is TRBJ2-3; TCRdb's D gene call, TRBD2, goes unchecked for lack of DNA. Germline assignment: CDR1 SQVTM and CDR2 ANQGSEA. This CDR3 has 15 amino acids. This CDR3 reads CSVEVLAGPTDTQYF.

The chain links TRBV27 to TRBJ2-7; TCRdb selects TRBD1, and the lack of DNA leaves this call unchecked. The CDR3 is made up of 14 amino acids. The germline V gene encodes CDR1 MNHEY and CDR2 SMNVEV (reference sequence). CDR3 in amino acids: CASSLTGVVYEQYF.

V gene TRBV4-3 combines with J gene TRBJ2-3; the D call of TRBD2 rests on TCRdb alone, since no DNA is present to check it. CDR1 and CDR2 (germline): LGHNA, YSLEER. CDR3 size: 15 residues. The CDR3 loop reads CASSQDNGGTDTQYF.

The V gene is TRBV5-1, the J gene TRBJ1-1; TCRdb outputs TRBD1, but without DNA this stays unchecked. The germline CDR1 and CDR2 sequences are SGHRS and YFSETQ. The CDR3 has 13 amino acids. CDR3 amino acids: CASSSTGGGEAFF.

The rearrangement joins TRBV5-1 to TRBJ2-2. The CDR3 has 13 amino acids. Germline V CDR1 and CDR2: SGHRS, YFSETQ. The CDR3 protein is CASRPENTGELFF.

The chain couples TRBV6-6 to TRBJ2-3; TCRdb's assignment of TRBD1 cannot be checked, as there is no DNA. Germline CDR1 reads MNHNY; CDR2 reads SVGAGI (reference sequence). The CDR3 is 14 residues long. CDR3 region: CASSYWTGTDTQYF.

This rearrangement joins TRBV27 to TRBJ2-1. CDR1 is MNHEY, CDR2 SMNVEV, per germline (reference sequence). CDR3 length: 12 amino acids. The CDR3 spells CASRTLLNEQFF.

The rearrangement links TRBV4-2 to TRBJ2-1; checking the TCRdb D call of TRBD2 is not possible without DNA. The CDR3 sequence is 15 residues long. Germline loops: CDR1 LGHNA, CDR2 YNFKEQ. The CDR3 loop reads CASSERGGEYNEQFF.

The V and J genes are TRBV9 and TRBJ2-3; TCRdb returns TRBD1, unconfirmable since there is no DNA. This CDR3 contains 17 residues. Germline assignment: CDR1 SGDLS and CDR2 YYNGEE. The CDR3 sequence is CASSPFPGPPNTDTQYF.

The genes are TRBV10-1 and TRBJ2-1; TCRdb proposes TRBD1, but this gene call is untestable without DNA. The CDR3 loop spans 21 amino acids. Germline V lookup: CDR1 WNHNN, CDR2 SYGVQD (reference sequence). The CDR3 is CASSPDPGLDSPKHRDNEQFF.

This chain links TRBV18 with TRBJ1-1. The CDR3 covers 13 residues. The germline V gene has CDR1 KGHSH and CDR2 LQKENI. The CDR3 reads CATSTPKNTEAFF.

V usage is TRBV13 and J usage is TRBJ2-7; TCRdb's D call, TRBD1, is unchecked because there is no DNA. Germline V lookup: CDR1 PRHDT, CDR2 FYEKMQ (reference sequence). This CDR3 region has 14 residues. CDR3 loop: CASSNTMTTGQQYF.

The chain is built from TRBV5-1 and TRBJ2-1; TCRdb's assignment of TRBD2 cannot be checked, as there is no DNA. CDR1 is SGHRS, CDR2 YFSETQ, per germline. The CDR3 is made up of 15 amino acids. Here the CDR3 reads CASSPGTSGINEQFF.

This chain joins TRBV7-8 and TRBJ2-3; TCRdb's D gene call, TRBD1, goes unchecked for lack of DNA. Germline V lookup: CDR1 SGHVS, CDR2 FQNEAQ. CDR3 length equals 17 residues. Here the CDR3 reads CASSLVFATPLTDTQYF.

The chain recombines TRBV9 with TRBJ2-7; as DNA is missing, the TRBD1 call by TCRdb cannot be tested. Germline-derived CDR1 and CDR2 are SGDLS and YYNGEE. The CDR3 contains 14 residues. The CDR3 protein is CASSAAGGSYEQYF. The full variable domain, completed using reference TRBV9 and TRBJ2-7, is DSGVTQTPKHLITATGQRVTLRCSPRSGDLSVYWYQQSLDQGLQFLIQYYNGEERAKGNILERFSAQQFPDLHSELNLSSLELGDSALYFCASSAAGGSYEQYFGPGTRLTVT.

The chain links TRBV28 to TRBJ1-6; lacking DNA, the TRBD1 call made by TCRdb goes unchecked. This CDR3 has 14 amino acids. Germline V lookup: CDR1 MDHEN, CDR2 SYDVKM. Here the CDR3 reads CASSDSISGSPLHF.

The CDR3 here is CASSQVGETPTNEKLFF. The rearrangement joins TRBV4-1 to TRBJ1-4. This CDR3 contains 17 residues. Per the germline V gene, CDR1 is MGHRA and CDR2 is YSYEKL.

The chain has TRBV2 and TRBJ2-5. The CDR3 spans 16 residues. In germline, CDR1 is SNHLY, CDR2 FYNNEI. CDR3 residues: CASSDSDGINQETQYF.

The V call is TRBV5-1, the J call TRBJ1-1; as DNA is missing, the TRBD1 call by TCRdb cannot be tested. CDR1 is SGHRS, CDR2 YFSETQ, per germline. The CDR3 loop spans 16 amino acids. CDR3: CASSLFSGQKYTEAFF.

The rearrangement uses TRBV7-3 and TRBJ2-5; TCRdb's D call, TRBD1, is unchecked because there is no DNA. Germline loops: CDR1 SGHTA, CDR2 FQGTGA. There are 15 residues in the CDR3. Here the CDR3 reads CASSWAGGQSETQYF.

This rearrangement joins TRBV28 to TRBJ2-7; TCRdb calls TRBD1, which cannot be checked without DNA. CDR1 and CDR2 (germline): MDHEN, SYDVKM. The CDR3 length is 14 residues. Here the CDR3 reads CASSLAGASYEQYF.

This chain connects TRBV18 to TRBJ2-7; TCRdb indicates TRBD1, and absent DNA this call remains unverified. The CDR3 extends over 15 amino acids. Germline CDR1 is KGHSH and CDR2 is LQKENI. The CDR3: CASTNTGTGGYEQYF.